Presented here are 17 T cell receptor beta chains from one specimen sequenced in a study of cytomegalovirus exposure and HLA in healthy donors. The study ran its PCR with 60 Vbeta and 13 Jbeta primers. The protocol was immunoSEQ multiplex PCR, while the TCRdb copy is restricted to in-frame clones and leaves out a portion. The top ten hold roughly 0.5% of the sample, which has 140,000 or so clones, around 90% seen once. Sequenced material: PBMCs. All receptors derive from a woman aged 40-49 years in good health and CMV-seronegative.

The rearrangement joins TRBV5-8 to TRBJ2-7; D ambiguous. Trimming stripped 2 bases from V and 5 bases from J, with 17 bases between. The CDR3 contains 15 residues. The V gene's germline CDR1 is SGHTS and CDR2 YDEGEE. The chain's CDR3 is CASSLRQETLHEQYF. In DNA, the CDR3 is TGTGCCAGCAGCTTACGGCAGGAAACCCTCCACGAGCAGTACTTC. Drawing the rest from reference TRBV5-8 and TRBJ2-7, the complete variable domain is EAGVTQSPTHLIKTRGQQATLRCSPISGHTSVYWYQQALGLGLQFLLWYDEGEERNRGNFPPRFSGRQFPNYSSELNVNALELEDSALYLCASSLRQETLHEQYFGPGTRLTVT.

This chain connects TRBV5-1 to TRBJ1-6, with a weak D call TRBD1 (6 bases). This CDR3 has 16 amino acids. V was clipped by 6 bases and J by 10 bases, with 23 bases between them. Germline values: CDR1 SGHRS, CDR2 YFSETQ. CDR3 bases: TGCGCCAGCACCCTGAAAAGCCACAGGGTGGGGTCACCCCTCCACTTT. It specifies CASTLKSHRVGSPLHF.

The rearrangement joins TRBV5-6 to TRBJ1-2; TRBD1 aligns across 9 bases. Per the germline V gene, CDR1 is SGHDT and CDR2 is YYEEEE. The J segment lost 4 bases and the V segment lost 4 bases, leaving 5 bases of the junction unmatched. The CDR3 is 14 residues long. The CDR3 sequence: CASSRPGQGYGYTF. CDR3 nucleotide sequence: TGTGCCAGCAGCCGCCCGGGACAGGGCTATGGCTACACCTTC.

The J gene is TRBJ1-1, the V gene TRBV25-1; D may be TRBD1 (5 bases). The CDR3 length is 13 residues. The germline V gene encodes CDR1 MGHDK and CDR2 SYGVNS. Trimming pared 3 bases from V and 3 bases from J, leaving 8 bases between. This CDR3 is CASSEGGYTEAFF. The CDR3 nucleotides are TGTGCCAGCAGTGAGGGGGGGTACACTGAAGCTTTCTTT.

The chain's CDR3 is CAISGGQGHTEAFF. The DNA for the CDR3 is TGTGCCATCAGTGGGGGACAGGGGCACACTGAAGCTTTCTTT. The V and J genes are TRBV10-3 and TRBJ1-1; TRBD1 matches 10 bases. Trimming took 4 bases from V and 3 from J; bases not matched to a gene: 2. Germline V lookup: CDR1 ENHRY, CDR2 SYGVKD. The CDR3 contains 14 residues.

The rearrangement joins TRBV4-1 to TRBJ2-7; TRBD2 agrees at 10 bases. This CDR3 has 16 residues. V was clipped by 4 bases and J by 6 bases; unmatched bases: 12. CDR1 is MGHRA, CDR2 YSYEKL, per germline. CDR3 nucleotide sequence: TGCGCCAGCAGCCGGAGGGAAAGCGGGAGGGCCGCCGAGCAGTACTTC. This translates into CASSRRESGRAAEQYF.

The CDR3 protein is CAIQGAAGNTIYF. The CDR3, as DNA: TGTGCCATCCAGGGGGCGGCTGGAAACACCATATATTTT. The chain joins TRBV10-3 to TRBJ1-3; 8 nucleotides match TRBD1. Per germline, CDR1 ENHRY and CDR2 SYGVKD. V was pared by 8 bases and J by 2 bases, with 2 bases of the junction left unmatched. This CDR3 comprises 13 residues.

The V gene is TRBV5-1, the J gene TRBJ1-1, with D unclear. Deletions cut 4 bases from V and 5 bases from J, with 18 bases between. The CDR3 is 15 residues long. From germline, CDR1 is SGHRS and CDR2 YFSETQ. CDR3 sequence reads: CASSLVGRHPTEAFF. DNA of the CDR3: TGCGCCAGCAGCCTCGTAGGCAGGCATCCAACTGAAGCTTTCTTT.

The V call is TRBV11-2, the J call TRBJ2-5, with 7 bases fitting TRBD1. The J call may be in error: the DNA end matches TRBJ2-7 better. The CDR3 loop spans 14 amino acids. Germline V gene sequence: CDR1 SGHAT, CDR2 FQNNGV. The CDR3 DNA reads TGTGCCAGCAGCCAACCCGACAGGGAACGCGAGCAGTACTTC. Translating it yields CASSQPDREREQYF.

In its sample, this clone was seen once. The V call is TRBV29-1, the J call TRBJ2-1; tentative D call: TRBD1 (5 bases). V was cut by 6 bases and J by 2 bases, with 11 bases left in between. The CDR3 is made up of 13 amino acids. In germline, CDR1 is SQVTM, CDR2 ANQGSEA. DNA for the CDR3: TGCAGCGTCCTTGGGGCAGCCTACAATGAGCAGTTCTTC. It encodes CSVLGAAYNEQFF.

The chain employs TRBV18 and TRBJ2-2; no firm D call. The V gene's germline CDR1 is KGHSH and CDR2 LQKENI. The CDR3 has 13 amino acids. The germline V and J ends were trimmed by 4 bases and 8 bases, with 11 bases remaining between them. CDR3 amino acids: CASSLRQEGELFF. The DNA of the CDR3 is TGTGCCAGCTCACTGAGGCAAGAGGGGGAGCTGTTTTTT.

V usage is TRBV5-1 and J usage is TRBJ2-1; 11 nucleotides line up with TRBD2. The CDR3 loop spans 18 amino acids. Trimming at V came to 2 bases and at J to 7 bases, leaving 14 bases not matched to a gene. The germline V gene encodes CDR1 SGHRS and CDR2 YFSETQ. CDR3 loop: CASSLGPASSGRSNEQFF. The CDR3 nucleotides read TGCGCCAGCAGCTTAGGCCCGGCCTCTAGCGGGAGGAGTAATGAGCAGTTCTTC.

This chain joins TRBV11-3 and TRBJ2-7; TRBD2 is a possible D gene (5 bases). This CDR3 spans 15 amino acids. V was shortened by 7 bases and J by 1 base, with 17 bases between the two germline ends. Germline V gene lookup returns CDR1 SGHNT and CDR2 YENEEA. The CDR3 nucleotides read TGTGCCAGCACTCTTTTGGCGGGCATTTCCTACGAGCAGTACTTC. It codes for CASTLLAGISYEQYF.

This chain uses TRBV6-5 with TRBJ2-3, with a possible D match to TRBD1 (6 bases). CDR3 length equals 14 residues. The V end was cut by 5 bases, the J end by 10 bases, with 19 bases between. Per germline, CDR1 MNHEY and CDR2 SVGAGI. CDR3 DNA: TGTGCCAGCAGTCCGTCGACAGGTCGGATGGCGCAGTATTTT. Translated: CASSPSTGRMAQYF.

This sequence joins TRBV7-2 and TRBJ2-1; TRBD1 matches 9 bases. The germline V gene encodes CDR1 SGHTA and CDR2 FQGNSA. V dropped 2 bases and J dropped 10; count of bases not matched to a gene: 9. This CDR3 is built from 15 residues. CDR3 DNA: TGTGCCAGCAGCTTATCTCCGGGACAGGGTCTAGAGCAGTTCTTC. Translation: CASSLSPGQGLEQFF.

In this sample, this clone turned up once. This chain joins TRBV28 and TRBJ1-5; 7 bases agree with TRBD1. V trimming: 5 bases; J trimming: 3 bases; junction bases outside the gene matches: 7. CDR1 is MDHEN, CDR2 SYDVKM, per germline. The CDR3 length is 15 residues. For the CDR3, the DNA is TGTGCCAGCAGTATACTCGGACAGGACAATCAGCCCCAGCATTTT. This encodes CASSILGQDNQPQHF. Combining the CDR3 with reference TRBV28 and TRBJ1-5 gives the whole variable domain DVKVTQSSRYLVKRTGEKVFLECVQDMDHENMFWYRQDPGLGLRLIYFSYDVKMKEKGDIPEGYSVSREKKERFSLILESASTNQTSMYLCASSILGQDNQPQHFGDGTRLSIL.

This clone was seen just once. This sequence joins TRBV7-2 and TRBJ2-5, with D perhaps matching TRBD2 (6 bases). The J call is in doubt because the DNA end fits TRBJ2-7 better. This CDR3 contains 14 residues. Germline lookup yields CDR1 SGHTA and CDR2 FQGNSA. CDR3 nucleotide sequence: TGTGCCAGCAGCGCCCGGGACTTAAGCTACGAGCAGTACTTC. Amino acids: CASSARDLSYEQYF.